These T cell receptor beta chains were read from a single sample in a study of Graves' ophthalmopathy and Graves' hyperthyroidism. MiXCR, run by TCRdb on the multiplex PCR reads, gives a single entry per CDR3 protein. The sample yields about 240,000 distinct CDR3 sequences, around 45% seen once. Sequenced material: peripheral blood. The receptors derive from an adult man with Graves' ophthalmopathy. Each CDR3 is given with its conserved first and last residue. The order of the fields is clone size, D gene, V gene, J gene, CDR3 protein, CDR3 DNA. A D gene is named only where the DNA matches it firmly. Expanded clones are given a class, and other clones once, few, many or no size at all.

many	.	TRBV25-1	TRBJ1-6	CASSAPGGGLRSPLHF	TGTGCCAGCAGTGCCCCTGGTGGGGGGCTCCGGTCACCCCTCCACTTT
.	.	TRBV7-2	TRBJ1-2	CASSGAGMLLSYTF	TGTGCCAGCAGCGGGGCAGGGATGCTTTTGAGCTACACCTTC
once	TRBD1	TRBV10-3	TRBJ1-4	CAISGGQHNEKLFF	TGTGCCATCAGCGGGGGACAGCATAATGAAAAACTGTTTTTT
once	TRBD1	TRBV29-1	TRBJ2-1	CSVEDGTVRVNEQFF	TGCAGCGTTGAAGACGGGACAGTTAGGGTCAATGAGCAGTTCTTC
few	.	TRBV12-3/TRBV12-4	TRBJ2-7	CASSPAPAREQYF	TGTGCCAGCAGTCCCGCGCCCGCTAGAGAGCAGTACTTC
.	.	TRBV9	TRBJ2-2	CASNYMPSNTGELFF	TGTGCCAGCAACTATATGCCTTCGAACACCGGGGAGCTGTTTTTT
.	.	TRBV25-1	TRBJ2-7	CASRPGVTELHEQYF	TGTGCCAGCAGGCCGGGGGTGACTGAGTTACACGAGCAGTACTTC
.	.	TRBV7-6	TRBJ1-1	CASSLREGNTEAFF	TGTGCCAGCAGTCTTAGAGAAGGGAACACTGAAGCTTTCTTT
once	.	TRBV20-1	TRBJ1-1	CSAFPDTARGYTEAFF	TGCAGTGCTTTTCCGGACACGGCCAGAGGGTACACTGAAGCTTTCTTT
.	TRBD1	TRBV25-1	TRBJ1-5	CASSVFDRALNQPQHF	TGTGCCAGCAGTGTCTTCGACAGGGCCCTCAATCAGCCCCAGCATTTT
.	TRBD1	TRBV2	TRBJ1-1	CASSESRGWTEAFF	TGTGCCAGCAGTGAGAGCAGGGGGTGGACTGAAGCTTTCTTT
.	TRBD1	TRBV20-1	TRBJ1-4	CSARTGTTNEKLFF	TGCAGTGCTAGGACAGGGACAACTAATGAAAAACTGTTTTTT
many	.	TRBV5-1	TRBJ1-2	CASSLAGDYGYTF	TGCGCCAGCAGCTTGGCAGGGGACTATGGCTACACCTTC
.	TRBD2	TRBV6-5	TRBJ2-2	CASSRLAQGTGELFF	TGTGCCAGCAGTCGACTAGCCCAGGGCACCGGGGAGCTGTTTTTT
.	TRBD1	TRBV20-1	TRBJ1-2	CSARDNRDRDPYGYTF	TGCAGTGCTAGAGATAACCGGGACAGGGACCCCTATGGCTACACCTTC
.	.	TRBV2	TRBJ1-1	CASSSPSAEAFF	TGTGCCAGCAGTTCCCCTTCGGCTGAAGCTTTCTTT
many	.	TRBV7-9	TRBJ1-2	CASSQDGANYGYTF	TGTGCCAGCAGCCAGGACGGAGCTAACTATGGCTACACCTTC
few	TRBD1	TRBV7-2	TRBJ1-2	CASSPVAGQGYGYTF	TGTGCCAGCAGCCCAGTGGCCGGACAGGGCTATGGCTACACCTTC
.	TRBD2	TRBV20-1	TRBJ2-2	CSASSLAGDNTGELFF	TGCAGTGCTAGCTCCCTAGCGGGGGACAACACCGGGGAGCTGTTTTTT
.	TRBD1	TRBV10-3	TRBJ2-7	CASSLTGTGIEQYF	TGTGCCAGCAGTCTCACCGGGACAGGGATCGAGCAGTACTTC
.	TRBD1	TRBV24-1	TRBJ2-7	CATGTGWNEQYF	TGTGCCACCGGGACAGGCTGGAACGAGCAGTACTTC
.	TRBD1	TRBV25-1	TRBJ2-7	CASSEGQGEQYF	TGTGCCAGCAGTGAAGGACAGGGCGAGCAGTACTTC
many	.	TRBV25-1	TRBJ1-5	CASSDPGSRQPQHF	TGTGCCAGCAGTGATCCAGGGTCCCGGCAGCCCCAGCATTTT
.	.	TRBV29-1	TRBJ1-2	CSLNQANYGYTF	TGCAGCCTGAACCAGGCTAACTATGGCTACACCTTC
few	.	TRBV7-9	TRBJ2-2	CASQQVDGELFF	TGTGCCAGCCAACAGGTTGACGGGGAGCTGTTTTTT
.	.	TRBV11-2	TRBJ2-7	CASSLGPGKQYF	TGTGCCAGCAGCTTAGGCCCAGGGAAGCAGTACTTC
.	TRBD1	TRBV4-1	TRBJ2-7	CASSQDLVGQASYEQYF	TGCGCCAGCAGCCAAGATCTGGTGGGACAGGCCTCCTACGAGCAGTACTTC
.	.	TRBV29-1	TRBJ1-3	CSVDRGGNTIYF	TGCAGCGTTGATCGGGGTGGAAACACCATATATTTT
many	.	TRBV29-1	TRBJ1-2	CSVVTGYGYTF	TGCAGCGTTGTGACGGGCTATGGCTACACCTTC
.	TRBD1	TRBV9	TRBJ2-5	CASSQGTVQETQYF	TGTGCCAGCAGCCAAGGGACAGTACAAGAGACCCAGTACTTC
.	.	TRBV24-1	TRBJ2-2	CATSVTSSTGELFF	TGTGCCACCAGTGTCACCAGCTCTACCGGGGAGCTGTTTTTT
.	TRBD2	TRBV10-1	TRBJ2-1	CASSGAGLAQFF	TGCGCCAGCAGTGGGGCCGGACTAGCACAGTTCTTC
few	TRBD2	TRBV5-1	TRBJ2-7	CASSSSGWTYEQYF	TGCGCCAGCAGTAGTAGCGGGTGGACCTACGAGCAGTACTTC
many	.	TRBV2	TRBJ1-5	CASTAGEQPQHF	TGTGCCAGCACCGCGGGTGAACAGCCCCAGCATTTT
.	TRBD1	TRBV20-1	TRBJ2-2	CSARGTGTGGLTGELFF	TGCAGTGCTAGAGGGACCGGGACAGGGGGCCTTACCGGGGAGCTGTTTTTT
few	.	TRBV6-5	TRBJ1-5	CASSRDNQPQHF	TGTGCCAGCTCCCGGGATAATCAGCCCCAGCATTTT
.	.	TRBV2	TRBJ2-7	CASSVRQDSYEQYF	TGTGCCAGCAGTGTTCGACAGGACTCCTACGAGCAGTACTTC
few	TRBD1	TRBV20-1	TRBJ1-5	CSAIVGGAGQPQHF	TGCAGTGCTATCGTAGGGGGCGCGGGTCAGCCCCAGCATTTT
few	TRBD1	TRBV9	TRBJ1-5	CASSVGDRENQPQHF	TGTGCCAGCAGCGTAGGGGACAGGGAGAATCAGCCCCAGCATTTT
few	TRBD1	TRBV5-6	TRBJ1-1	CASSWLTGAEAFF	TGTGCCAGCAGCTGGCTGACAGGGGCTGAAGCTTTCTTT
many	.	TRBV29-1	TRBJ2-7	CSVVGSSYEQYF	TGCAGCGTCGTAGGGAGCTCCTACGAGCAGTACTTC
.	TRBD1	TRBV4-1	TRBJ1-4	CASSRSRGTEEKLFF	TGCGCCAGCAGCCGCTCCCGGGGGACAGAGGAAAAACTGTTTTTT
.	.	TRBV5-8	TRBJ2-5	CASSLVTYF	TGTGCCAGCAGCTTAGTGACGTACTTC
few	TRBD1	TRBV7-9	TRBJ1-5	CASSLERRGLAGNQPQHF	TGTGCCAGCAGCTTAGAGCGCAGGGGGCTAGCGGGCAATCAGCCCCAGCATTTT
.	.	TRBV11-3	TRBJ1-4	CASSPSTLTNEKLFF	TGTGCCAGCAGCCCAAGCACCCTGACTAATGAAAAACTGTTTTTT
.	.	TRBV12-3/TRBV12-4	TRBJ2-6	CASSLHGAVLTF	TGTGCCAGCAGTTTACATGGGGCCGTCCTGACTTTC